This T cell receptor (beta chain) was found in a study of CD8+ T cells in alopecia areata. The overall study: Female C3H/HeJ mice aged roughly 6-10 weeks received skin from roughly 6-13-month-old C3H/HeJ donors with spontaneous alopecia.

J lost 0 bases, V lost 6 bases, and 4 bases had no gene match. This CDR3 is 15 amino acids long. Germline CDR1 and CDR2: NSQYPW and LRSPGD (reference sequence). Study-wide results and caveats: The study found TCR sharing across patients less clear than in mice, possibly for HLA reasons.

CD4, CD8alpha, NKG2D, NKG2ACE and other markers guided sorting of pooled cutaneous lymph node cells. Once RNA had been extracted, it was reverse transcribed into cDNA to act as the sequencing template. Sequenced by immunoSEQ multiplex PCR; TCRdb stores in-frame clones only, minus some. This repertoire holds about 270,000 clones, and none appear only once. Concerning this clone itself: No antigen is known for it. All gene names here are mouse names. The observed sequence ends 4 residues before the CDR3 terminus, with the missing tail filled in from the germline J gene.

The sequence was collected from a C3H/HeJ mouse with alopecia areata. This mouse strain has H2-k as its MHC haplotype. The rearrangement uses TRBV1 and TRBJ2-2; 7 bases align to TRBD1. The specimen sequenced was CD4+ T cells sorted from a lymph node. The CDR3 bases that were read are TGCACCTGCAGGCCGGGGACAGCAAACACCGGG. Residues: CTCRPGTANTG. The whole CDR3 region reads CTCRPGTANTGQLYF.